The T cell receptor beta chain described here comes from a study of monozygotic twins with inflammatory bowel disease. Researchers collected around 2.5 ml of blood per donor. TCRalpha and TCRbeta cDNA went through nested PCRs of roughly 15 and 9 cycles, two in total. TCRdb processed the 5' RACE reads again and assigns one entry to each CDR3 protein, with no DNA. Recorded for this sample: 200,000 to 250,000 distinct CDR3 sequences. Worth noting for this clonotype: Its target is unknown.

The CDR3 contains 15 residues. Germline V gives CDR1 MDHEN, CDR2 SYDVKM. Study outcomes and limitations: Sharing of clonotypes with others was lower in IBD patients than in healthy twins, and this was especially so with disease activity.

What was sequenced was blood. The gene calls are TRBV28 and TRBJ2-2; with no DNA, the TCRdb D assignment of TRBD2 cannot be verified. This TCR was sampled from a human donor with ulcerative colitis or Crohn's disease, or a healthy co-twin of an affected twin (not recorded which). Here the CDR3 reads CASSFGSGSTRELFF.